Listed below are T cell receptor beta chains from one sample, sequenced in a study of blood T cells in healthy people across ages. One entry per CDR3 protein results from TCRdb running MiXCR on the 5' RACE reads. This sample carries 1.4 million to 1.5 million distinct CDR3 sequences, approximately 42% of them seen once, and the ten largest clones take 6.5% to 10%. Sequenced material: blood. The receptor set was obtained from a woman aged 18-30 years in good health. CDR3s include the opening cysteine and the closing phenylalanine or tryptophan. D genes are given only for firm matches. Only part of the rows carry a size: once, few, many, or a class if the clone is expanded.

DNA: TGCGCCAGCAGCTTAGATAGCGGGGGGAACTACAATGAGCAGTTCTTC
CDR3: CASSLDSGGNYNEQFF
J: TRBJ2-1
size: NA
D: TRBD2
V: TRBV5-1

DNA: TGTGCCAGCAGCGTGGGGACTAGCGGGATCGGTGAGCAGTACTTC
CDR3: CASSVGTSGIGEQYF
J: TRBJ2-5
size: NA
D: TRBD2
V: TRBV9

DNA: TGCAGTGCTAGAGGAGGGGGGTTGAGTCACACAGATACGCAGTATTTT
CDR3: CSARGGGLSHTDTQYF
J: TRBJ2-3
size: few
D: NA
V: TRBV20-1

DNA: TGTGCCTGGATCCGGGGGACCGGAGAGCTGTTTTTT
CDR3: CAWIRGTGELFF
J: TRBJ2-2
size: NA
D: NA
V: TRBV30

DNA: TGTGCCAGCAGCCCCGGGATCACTGAAGCTTTCTTT
CDR3: CASSPGITEAFF
J: TRBJ1-1
size: few
D: NA
V: TRBV13

DNA: TGTGCCAGCAGTTACTCAGGAGTCCCCGGGACAGGCTCCTACGAGCAGTACTTC
CDR3: CASSYSGVPGTGSYEQYF
J: TRBJ2-7
size: few
D: TRBD1
V: TRBV6-5

DNA: TGTGCCAGCATCCCCATGTGGCAGGGGGCGGTCTACGAGCAGTACTTC
CDR3: CASIPMWQGAVYEQYF
J: TRBJ2-7
size: NA
D: TRBD1
V: TRBV27

DNA: TGTGCCAGCAGCTTGAGGGACAGGGATGAATATGGCTACACCTTC
CDR3: CASSLRDRDEYGYTF
J: TRBJ1-2
size: once
D: TRBD1
V: TRBV5-5

DNA: TGTGCCTGGAGGGGGTCAAAAACGCAGTATTTT
CDR3: CAWRGSKTQYF
J: TRBJ2-3
size: few
D: NA
V: TRBV30

DNA: TGTGCCAGCAGCTGGACTAGCGGGGATAACACCGGGGAGCTGTTTTTT
CDR3: CASSWTSGDNTGELFF
J: TRBJ2-2
size: NA
D: TRBD2
V: TRBV7-2

DNA: TGCGCCAGCAGCCAAGAACTAGCGGGAGGGAGGGGGCAGTACTTC
CDR3: CASSQELAGGRGQYF
J: TRBJ2-7
size: NA
D: TRBD2
V: TRBV4-1

DNA: TGTGCCAGCGTCGACCCGGAACTAGCGGTACCTTACAATGAGCAGTTCTTC
CDR3: CASVDPELAVPYNEQFF
J: TRBJ2-1
size: NA
D: TRBD2
V: TRBV2

DNA: TGCAGTGCTGCGCGCGCTAGCGGGATCAACGAGCAGTACTTC
CDR3: CSAARASGINEQYF
J: TRBJ2-7
size: few
D: TRBD2
V: TRBV20-1

DNA: TGTGCCAGCAGCCCAGTGGGGGTGGGACTAGCGGGAGATACGCAGTATTTT
CDR3: CASSPVGVGLAGDTQYF
J: TRBJ2-3
size: NA
D: TRBD2
V: TRBV11-2

DNA: TGCAGCGTGATAGTTAATGAGAGGTTTCGGGAGCAGTACTTC
CDR3: CSVIVNERFREQYF
J: TRBJ2-5
size: few
D: NA
V: TRBV29-1

DNA: TGTGCCAGCAGCTTGTCGTTATCCTTGAGGACCCAGTACTTC
CDR3: CASSLSLSLRTQYF
J: TRBJ2-5
size: NA
D: NA
V: TRBV11-2

DNA: TGCAGTGCTAGAGAAGGGGGTCGGGGGGAGACCCAGTACTTC
CDR3: CSAREGGRGETQYF
J: TRBJ2-5
size: NA
D: NA
V: TRBV20-1

DNA: TGTGCCAGCAGCCAAGGGCTTACTAGCGGGTTAACCGGGGAGCAGTTCTTC
CDR3: CASSQGLTSGLTGEQFF
J: TRBJ2-1
size: few
D: TRBD2
V: TRBV3-1

DNA: TGTGCCAGCAGTCATCGGCTAGCGGTCGAACAGTACTTC
CDR3: CASSHRLAVEQYF
J: TRBJ2-4
size: NA
D: TRBD2
V: TRBV12-3/TRBV12-4

DNA: TGTGCCAGCAGTAACTCGGGGGGCCCCCTTGGGCATGAGCAGTTCTTC
CDR3: CASSNSGGPLGHEQFF
J: TRBJ2-1
size: NA
D: NA
V: TRBV6-6

DNA: TGTGCCATCAGTGAACAGCTCCAAGGCGAGCAGTACTTC
CDR3: CAISEQLQGEQYF
J: TRBJ2-7
size: NA
D: NA
V: TRBV10-3

DNA: TGTGCCAGCAGCCTTCAAATGGATACGCAGTATTTT
CDR3: CASSLQMDTQYF
J: TRBJ2-3
size: NA
D: NA
V: TRBV3-1

DNA: TGTGCCAGCAGTGTCGGGGACAACTCCCGGCCTTTCTTT
CDR3: CASSVGDNSRPFF
J: TRBJ1-1
size: once
D: NA
V: TRBV2

DNA: TGTGCCAGCAGTCCCCCGGACATCGGCTCCTACGAGCAGTACTTC
CDR3: CASSPPDIGSYEQYF
J: TRBJ2-7
size: few
D: NA
V: TRBV6-2/TRBV6-3

DNA: TGTGCCAGCCCCTCTATCGAGAGGGGCAACACTGAAGCTTTCTTT
CDR3: CASPSIERGNTEAFF
J: TRBJ1-1
size: NA
D: NA
V: TRBV13

DNA: TGCAGTGCTAGCGCCCCCGGGGGAAACAAGGGCTACACCTTC
CDR3: CSASAPGGNKGYTF
J: TRBJ1-2
size: few
D: NA
V: TRBV20-1

DNA: TGCGCCAGCTCTGGACTAGCGGGAGGGCCGAACTCCTACAATGAGCAGTTCTTC
CDR3: CASSGLAGGPNSYNEQFF
J: TRBJ2-1
size: NA
D: TRBD2
V: TRBV4-1

DNA: TGTGCCAGCAGCAAGCAACTAGCGGGAGAAGAGACCCAGTACTTC
CDR3: CASSKQLAGEETQYF
J: TRBJ2-5
size: few
D: TRBD2
V: TRBV7-2

DNA: TGTGCTAGTAGCCAGGTTCTGTCCTACGAGCAGTACTTC
CDR3: CASSQVLSYEQYF
J: TRBJ2-7
size: NA
D: NA
V: TRBV12-5

DNA: TGTGCCAGCAGTGATGATAGCGGGGGGGCCTCAGATACGCAGTATTTT
CDR3: CASSDDSGGASDTQYF
J: TRBJ2-3
size: NA
D: TRBD2
V: TRBV2

DNA: TGCAGTGCTAGAGATCAAGTGGGAGGCGGCTACACCTTC
CDR3: CSARDQVGGGYTF
J: TRBJ1-2
size: few
D: NA
V: TRBV20-1